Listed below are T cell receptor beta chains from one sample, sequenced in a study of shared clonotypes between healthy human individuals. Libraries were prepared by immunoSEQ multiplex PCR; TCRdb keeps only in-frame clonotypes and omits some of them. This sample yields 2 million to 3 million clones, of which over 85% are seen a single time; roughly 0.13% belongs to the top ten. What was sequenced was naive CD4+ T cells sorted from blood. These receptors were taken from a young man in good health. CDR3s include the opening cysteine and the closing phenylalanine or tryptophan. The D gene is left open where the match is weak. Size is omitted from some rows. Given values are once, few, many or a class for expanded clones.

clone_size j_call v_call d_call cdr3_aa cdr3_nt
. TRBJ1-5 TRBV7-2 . CASSADGLNQPQHF TGTGCCAGCAGCGCGGACGGACTCAATCAGCCCCAGCATTTT
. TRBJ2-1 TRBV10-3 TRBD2 CAISENGLADNNEQFF TGTGCCATCAGTGAGAACGGACTAGCGGATAACAATGAGCAGTTCTTC
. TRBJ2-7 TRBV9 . CASSARDPSFEQYF TGTGCCAGCAGCGCCCGGGACCCCTCTTTTGAGCAGTACTTC
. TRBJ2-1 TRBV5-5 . CASSLYNEQFF TGTGCCAGCAGTTTATACAATGAGCAGTTCTTC
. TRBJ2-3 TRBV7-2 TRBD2 CASSLAGSSGGTQYF TGTGCCAGCAGCTTAGCGGGGTCTAGCGGGGGAACGCAGTATTTT
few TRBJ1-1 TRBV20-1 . CSARRTGAFF TGCAGTGCACGACGGACTGGAGCTTTCTTT
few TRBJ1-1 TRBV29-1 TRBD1 CSVEGDRKWTEAFF TGCAGCGTTGAAGGGGACAGGAAGTGGACTGAAGCTTTCTTT
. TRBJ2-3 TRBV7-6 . CASSAPLNTQYF TGTGCCAGCAGCGCACCCTTAAATACGCAGTATTTT
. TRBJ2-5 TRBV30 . CAWRALGTQYF TGTGCCTGGAGAGCCCTAGGGACCCAGTACTTC
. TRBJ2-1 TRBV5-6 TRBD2 CASKAGASYNEQFF TGTGCCAGCAAAGCGGGGGCGTCCTACAATGAGCAGTTCTTC
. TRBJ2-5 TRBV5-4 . CASSLVTRGETQYF TGTGCCAGCAGCCTAGTGACGAGGGGCGAGACCCAGTACTTC
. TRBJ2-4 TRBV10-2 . CASYGLAKNIQYF TGCGCCAGCTACGGACTAGCCAAAAACATTCAGTACTTC
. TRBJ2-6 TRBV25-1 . CASSANTASGANVLTF TGTGCCAGCAGTGCTAATACAGCCTCTGGGGCCAACGTCCTGACTTTC
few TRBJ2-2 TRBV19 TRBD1 CASSIERDRYTGELFF TGTGCCAGTAGTATAGAACGGGACAGATACACCGGGGAGCTGTTTTTT
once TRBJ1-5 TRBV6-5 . CASSRGDTHQPQHF TGTGCCAGCAGTCGGGGGGACACACATCAGCCCCAGCATTTT
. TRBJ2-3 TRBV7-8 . CASSPTWAPDTQYF TGTGCCAGCAGCCCGACATGGGCGCCAGATACGCAGTATTTT
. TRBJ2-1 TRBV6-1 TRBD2 CASTGAGALPQFF TGTGCCAGCACCGGAGCGGGGGCACTCCCGCAGTTCTTC
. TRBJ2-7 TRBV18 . CASSPTLLGEPQDYEQYF TGTGCCAGCTCACCAACTTTACTCGGGGAGCCGCAAGACTACGAGCAGTACTTC
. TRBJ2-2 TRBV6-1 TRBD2 CASSGLAGTSLGELFF TGTGCCAGCAGTGGGCTAGCGGGAACGAGCCTCGGGGAGCTGTTTTTT
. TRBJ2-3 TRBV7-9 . CAIAEGGDTQYF TGTGCCATCGCAGAGGGGGGGGATACGCAGTATTTT
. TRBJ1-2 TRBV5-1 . CASSLAPELGYTF TGCGCCAGCAGCTTGGCTCCCGAGCTTGGCTACACCTTC
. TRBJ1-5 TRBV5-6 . CASSLEGEGQPQHF TGTGCCAGCAGCTTGGAGGGAGAGGGACAGCCCCAGCATTTT
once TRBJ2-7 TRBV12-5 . CASGLSNSYEQYF TGTGCTAGTGGTCTAAGCAACTCCTACGAGCAGTACTTC
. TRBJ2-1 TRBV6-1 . CASIETPRAYNEQFF TGTGCCAGCATCGAGACCCCCCGCGCCTACAATGAGCAGTTCTTC
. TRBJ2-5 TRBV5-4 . CASSSQRGLAQETQYF TGTGCCAGCAGCAGCCAACGGGGTCTAGCACAAGAGACCCAGTACTTC
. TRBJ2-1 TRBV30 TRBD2 CAWSTGLASEQFF TGTGCCTGGAGTACGGGACTAGCGTCTGAGCAGTTCTTC
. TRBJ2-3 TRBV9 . CASSAQGFGTDTQYF TGTGCCAGCAGCGCCCAGGGCTTCGGCACAGATACGCAGTATTTT
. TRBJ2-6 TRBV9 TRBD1 CASSGDRASGANVLTF TGTGCCAGCAGCGGCGACAGGGCCTCTGGGGCCAACGTCCTGACTTTC
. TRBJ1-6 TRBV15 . CATSRDSGTVSPLHF TGTGCCACCAGCAGAGATTCGGGGACTGTTTCACCCCTCCACTTT
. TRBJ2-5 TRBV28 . CASSLPGIVQETQYF TGTGCCAGCAGTTTACCCGGGATTGTACAAGAGACCCAGTACTTC
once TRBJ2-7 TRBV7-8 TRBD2 CASSLGLAGGSVLSEQYF TGTGCCAGCAGCTTAGGTCTAGCGGGGGGCTCGGTCCTAAGCGAGCAGTACTTC
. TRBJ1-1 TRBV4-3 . CASSQGGASSTEAFF TGCGCCAGCAGCCAAGGGGGGGCGTCAAGCACTGAAGCTTTCTTT
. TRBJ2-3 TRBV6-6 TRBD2 CASSRTGGGKTDTQYF TGTGCCAGCAGCCGCACGGGCGGGGGGAAAACAGATACGCAGTATTTT
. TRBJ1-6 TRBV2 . CASKGAGNSPLHF TGTGCCAGCAAAGGGGCCGGGAATTCACCCCTCCACTTT
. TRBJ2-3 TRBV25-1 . CASSGSTDTQYF TGTGCCAGCAGTGGAAGCACAGATACGCAGTATTTT
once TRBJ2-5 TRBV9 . CASSVALGAQETQYF TGTGCCAGCAGCGTAGCTCTGGGGGCCCAAGAGACCCAGTACTTC
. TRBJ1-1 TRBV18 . CASSGDLNTEAFF TGTGCCAGCTCAGGGGACCTGAACACTGAAGCTTTCTTT
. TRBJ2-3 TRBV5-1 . CASSDEGDLITDTQYF TGCGCCAGCAGCGACGAGGGGGACTTAATCACAGATACGCAGTATTTT
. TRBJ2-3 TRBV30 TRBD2 CAWTSGSSDTQYF TGTGCCTGGACTAGCGGGAGCAGCGATACGCAGTATTTT
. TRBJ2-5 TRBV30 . CAWTTGETQYF TGTGCCTGGACCACTGGGGAGACCCAGTACTTC
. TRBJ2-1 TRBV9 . CASSVRGDYNEQFF TGTGCCAGCAGCGTTCGAGGGGACTACAATGAGCAGTTCTTC
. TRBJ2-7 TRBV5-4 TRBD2 CASSLGAGGTYEQYF TGTGCCAGCAGCTTGGGGGCGGGGGGCACCTACGAGCAGTACTTC
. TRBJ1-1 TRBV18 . CASSRDGSNTEAFF TGTGCCAGCTCAAGGGACGGATCGAACACTGAAGCTTTCTTT
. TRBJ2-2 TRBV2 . CASSDGAAGGTGELFF TGTGCCAGCAGTGATGGGGCAGCTGGGGGCACCGGGGAGCTGTTTTTT
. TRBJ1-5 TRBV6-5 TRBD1 CASSRQGSSNQPQHF TGTGCCAGCAGTAGACAGGGCTCGAGCAATCAGCCCCAGCATTTT
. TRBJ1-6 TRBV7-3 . CASSFEGSSSPLHF TGTGCCAGCAGCTTTGAGGGGAGCAGTTCACCCCTCCACTTT
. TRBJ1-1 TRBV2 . CASSASENTEAFF TGTGCCAGCAGTGCTTCCGAGAACACTGAAGCTTTCTTT
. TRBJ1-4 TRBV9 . CASSVEGAPQKLFF TGTGCCAGCAGCGTAGAAGGGGCCCCCCAAAAACTGTTTTTT
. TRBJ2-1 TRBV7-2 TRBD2 CASSSGLDRYNEQFF TGTGCCAGCAGCTCCGGACTAGACCGCTACAATGAGCAGTTCTTC
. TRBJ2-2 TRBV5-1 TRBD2 CASSLASSGANTGELFF TGCGCCAGCAGCTTGGCGTCTAGCGGTGCGAACACCGGGGAGCTGTTTTTT
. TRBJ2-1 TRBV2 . CASSGQMESYNEQFF TGTGCCAGCAGTGGCCAGATGGAATCCTACAATGAGCAGTTCTTC
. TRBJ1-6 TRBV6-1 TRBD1 CASRSPGQGLSPLHF TGTGCCAGCCGGTCCCCGGGACAGGGTCTTTCACCCCTCCACTTT
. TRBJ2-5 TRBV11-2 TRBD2 CASSSLLAGGQETQYF TGTGCCAGCAGCTCCCTACTAGCGGGGGGCCAAGAGACCCAGTACTTC
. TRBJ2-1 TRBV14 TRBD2 CASSQDRTSGSEQFF TGTGCCAGCAGCCAAGATAGGACTAGCGGGAGTGAGCAGTTCTTC